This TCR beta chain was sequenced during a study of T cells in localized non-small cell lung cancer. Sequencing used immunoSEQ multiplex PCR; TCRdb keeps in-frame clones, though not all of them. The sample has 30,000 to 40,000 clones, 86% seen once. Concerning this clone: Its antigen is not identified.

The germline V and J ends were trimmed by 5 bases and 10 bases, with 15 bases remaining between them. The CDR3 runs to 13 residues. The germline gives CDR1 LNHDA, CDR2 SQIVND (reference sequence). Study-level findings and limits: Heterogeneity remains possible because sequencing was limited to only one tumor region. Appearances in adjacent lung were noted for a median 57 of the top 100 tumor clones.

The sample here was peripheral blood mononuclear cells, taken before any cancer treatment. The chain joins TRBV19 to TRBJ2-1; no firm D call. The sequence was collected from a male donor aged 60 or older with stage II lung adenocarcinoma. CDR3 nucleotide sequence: TGTGCCAGTAGTCCAACCCGGCGGCAGGAGCAGTTCTTC. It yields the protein CASSPTRRQEQFF.